These T cell receptor beta chains were read from a single sample in a study of T cells of healthy individuals. TCRdb fed the 5' RACE reads into MiXCR, producing one record per CDR3 protein. The sample has tens of thousands of distinct CDR3 sequences, 15% to 20% seen once; the top ten hold approximately 4.8%. The source of these receptors is a human donor in good health. The CDR3 runs from the conserved cysteine through the conserved F or W. Fields, in order: J gene, CDR3 length, V gene, clone size, D gene, CDR3 protein, CDR3 DNA. A D gene is named only where the DNA matches it firmly. A clone size is listed for some rows: how often the clone was seen (once, few, many), or a class if it is expanded.

TRBJ2-2	16	TRBV6-5	NA	NA	CASSGNGGLNTGKLFF	TGTGCCAGCAGCGGGAACGGGGGGCTGAACACCGGGAAGCTGTTTTTT
TRBJ2-5	16	TRBV18	many	TRBD2	CASLADLAGGPETQYF	TGTGCCAGCTTAGCCGATCTAGCGGGAGGGCCGGAGACCCAGTACTTC
TRBJ2-7	15	TRBV9	many	NA	CASSVDLGSRYEQYF	TGTGCCAGCAGCGTAGATCTAGGGTCGAGGTACGAGCAGTACTTC
TRBJ2-1	17	TRBV24-1	many	NA	CATSDFIPSGGQNEQFF	TGTGCCACCAGTGATTTCATTCCGTCCGGTGGTCAGAATGAGCAGTTCTTC
TRBJ2-7	15	TRBV20-1	NA	NA	CSARDHEAGYYEQYF	TGCAGTGCTAGAGATCATGAGGCCGGGTACTACGAGCAGTACTTC
TRBJ2-1	11	TRBV12-3/TRBV12-4	NA	NA	CASSLGGEQFF	TGTGCCAGCAGTTTAGGCGGTGAGCAGTTCTTC
TRBJ2-3	16	TRBV27	few	NA	CASSLSRPPPTDTQYF	TGTGCCAGCAGTTTATCGCGCCCCCCCCCCACAGATACGCAGTATTTT
TRBJ2-7	12	TRBV3-1	NA	NA	CASSQRPHEQYF	TGTGCCAGCAGCCAACGACCCCACGAGCAGTACTTC
TRBJ1-1	11	TRBV5-1	few	NA	CASSSNTEAFF	TGCGCCAGCAGCTCAAACACTGAAGCTTTCTTT
TRBJ2-3	14	TRBV20-1	few	NA	CSASRGELADTQYF	TGCAGTGCTAGTCGCGGGGAGCTTGCAGATACGCAGTATTTT
TRBJ2-2	14	TRBV19	few	NA	CASRKSGNTGELFF	TGTGCCAGCCGCAAGAGTGGGAACACCGGGGAGCTGTTTTTT
TRBJ1-2	12	TRBV12-3/TRBV12-4	NA	NA	CASSGAVFGYTF	TGTGCCAGCAGTGGGGCTGTCTTTGGCTACACCTTC
TRBJ2-3	14	TRBV10-2	many	TRBD1	CASSGDRAGDTQYF	TGCGCCAGCAGCGGAGACAGGGCGGGAGATACGCAGTATTTT
TRBJ2-7	14	TRBV30	many	NA	CAWSVPGIYYEQYF	TGTGCCTGGAGTGTACCCGGCATTTACTACGAGCAGTACTTC
TRBJ2-1	15	TRBV4-2	many	TRBD2	CASSQTSGSYNEQFF	TGTGCCAGCAGCCAAACTAGCGGTTCCTACAATGAGCAGTTCTTC
TRBJ1-2	18	TRBV10-3	NA	NA	CAISESIGPGPSGVGYTF	TGTGCCATCAGTGAGTCGATTGGGCCGGGACCGTCGGGTGTTGGCTACACCTTC
TRBJ1-4	11	TRBV20-1	many	TRBD1	CSAGDRVKLFF	TGCAGTGCTGGGGACAGGGTTAAACTGTTTTTT
TRBJ2-1	13	TRBV7-3	NA	NA	CASSLKGSDEQFF	TGTGCCAGCAGCTTAAAGGGTTCGGATGAGCAGTTCTTC
TRBJ1-3	16	TRBV7-9	many	NA	CASSREGLLSGNTIYF	TGTGCCAGCAGCCGCGAGGGACTCCTCTCTGGAAACACCATATATTTT
TRBJ1-1	13	TRBV7-9	NA	NA	CASSLRGATEAFF	TGTGCCAGCAGCTTGCGGGGGGCCACTGAAGCTTTCTTT
TRBJ2-1	11	TRBV12-3/TRBV12-4	many	NA	CASSWYNEQFF	TGTGCCAGCAGCTGGTACAATGAGCAGTTCTTC
TRBJ1-6	14	TRBV7-9	NA	NA	CASRLPGSLTPLHF	TGTGCCAGCCGATTACCCGGCAGCTTAACACCCCTCCACTTT
TRBJ2-7	14	TRBV19	many	NA	CASTPFGSPNEQYF	TGTGCCAGTACCCCATTCGGGAGTCCCAACGAGCAGTACTTC
TRBJ2-3	17	TRBV7-6	many	TRBD1	CASSVSGDRGIYDTQYF	TGTGCCAGCAGCGTGAGTGGGGACAGGGGTATTTATGATACGCAGTATTTT
TRBJ1-1	16	TRBV5-1	few	TRBD1	CASSPRQGGSNTEAFF	TGCGCCAGCAGCCCCCGACAGGGTGGTTCCAACACTGAAGCTTTCTTT
TRBJ2-1	14	TRBV7-2	NA	NA	CASSSPAWINEQFF	TGTGCCAGCAGCTCCCCCGCCTGGATTAATGAGCAGTTCTTC
TRBJ2-1	14	TRBV11-1	NA	NA	CASSPVGPYNEQFF	TGTGCCAGCAGCCCGGTTGGTCCCTACAATGAGCAGTTCTTC
TRBJ1-5	17	TRBV28	many	TRBD1	CASSLYPTGGRNQPQHF	TGTGCCAGCAGTTTATATCCGACAGGGGGAAGAAATCAGCCCCAGCATTTT
TRBJ2-1	15	TRBV18	few	TRBD2	CASSPTSGGVDEQFF	TGTGCCAGCTCACCTACTAGCGGGGGGGTCGATGAGCAGTTCTTC
TRBJ1-2	15	TRBV4-3	many	NA	CASSQDRLRIYGYTF	TGCGCCAGCAGCCAAGATCGGCTCAGAATCTATGGCTACACCTTC
TRBJ1-2	15	TRBV27	few	NA	CASSFIVGQTEGYTF	TGTGCCAGCAGTTTTATCGTTGGCCAAACGGAGGGCTACACCTTC
TRBJ1-2	14	TRBV21-1	NA	NA	CASSNRMGNSGYTF	TGTGCCAGCAGCAATCGGATGGGAAACAGTGGCTACACCTTC
TRBJ2-3	15	TRBV4-1	few	TRBD1	CASRDPGRGPDTQYF	TGCGCCAGCCGAGACCCGGGCAGGGGGCCCGATACGCAGTATTTT
TRBJ1-4	15	TRBV20-1	NA	NA	CSARDWESGGEKLFF	TGCAGTGCTAGAGATTGGGAATCAGGAGGTGAAAAACTGTTTTTT
TRBJ2-3	14	TRBV20-1	NA	TRBD2	CSASTLAGADTQYF	TGCAGTGCTAGTACCCTAGCGGGAGCAGATACGCAGTATTTT
TRBJ2-7	12	TRBV6-5	few	TRBD1	CASRTGSYEQYF	TGTGCCAGCAGGACAGGGTCCTACGAGCAGTACTTC
TRBJ2-5	15	TRBV11-2	few	NA	CASSLDGRGLETQYF	TGTGCCAGCAGCTTAGATGGGAGGGGGCTGGAGACCCAGTACTTC
TRBJ2-7	15	TRBV9	few	NA	CASSVDLGGGYEQYF	TGTGCCAGCAGCGTAGACCTAGGGGGGGGCTACGAGCAGTACTTC
TRBJ2-7	14	TRBV6-6	many	TRBD2	CASSYSGGGAEQYF	TGTGCCAGCAGTTACTCCGGCGGGGGGGCCGAGCAGTACTTC
TRBJ2-1	14	TRBV6-6	NA	NA	CASSYSFQNNEQFF	TGTGCCAGCAGTTACTCGTTCCAAAACAATGAGCAGTTCTTC
TRBJ1-5	11	TRBV28	many	NA	CASSFDQPQHF	TGTGCCAGCAGTTTCGACCAGCCCCAGCATTTT
TRBJ2-1	16	TRBV20-1	NA	TRBD1	CSALGPTGGLSDEQFF	TGCAGTGCCCTAGGACCGACAGGGGGACTTAGCGATGAGCAGTTCTTC
TRBJ2-2	18	TRBV6-5	NA	TRBD2	CASSFSTSGGSYAGELFF	TGTGCCAGCAGTTTCTCTACTAGCGGGGGCTCCTATGCCGGGGAGCTGTTTTTT
TRBJ2-3	13	TRBV4-1	many	NA	CASSQDGLDTQYF	TGCGCCAGCAGCCAAGATGGGTTAGATACGCAGTATTTT
TRBJ1-5	15	TRBV19	few	NA	CASDLTRYSNQPQHF	TGTGCCAGTGACCTGACACGGTATAGCAATCAGCCCCAGCATTTT
TRBJ2-5	12	TRBV12-3/TRBV12-4	NA	NA	CASSKREETQYF	TGTGCCAGCAGTAAGAGGGAAGAGACCCAGTACTTC
TRBJ2-7	16	TRBV29-1	many	TRBD1	CSVQDRGRIVSYEQYF	TGCAGCGTTCAAGACAGGGGAAGGATTGTTTCCTACGAGCAGTACTTC
TRBJ2-2	16	TRBV28	NA	TRBD2	CASAHSGIGGAGELFF	TGTGCCAGCGCCCATAGCGGGATCGGCGGGGCCGGGGAGCTGTTTTTT
TRBJ2-7	17	TRBV11-2	NA	TRBD2	CASSSEMVGLGGPEQYF	TGTGCCAGCAGCTCAGAAATGGTGGGACTAGGCGGGCCCGAGCAGTACTTC
TRBJ2-1	18	TRBV10-2	NA	TRBD1	CASRHTPMGQGPYNEQFF	TGCGCCAGCAGACACACGCCGATGGGACAGGGGCCCTACAATGAGCAGTTCTTC
TRBJ2-1	14	TRBV7-6	many	NA	CASSLVWGRNEQFF	TGTGCCAGCAGCTTGGTATGGGGGCGGAATGAGCAGTTCTTC
TRBJ2-7	14	TRBV9	many	NA	CASSVGGFFYEQYF	TGTGCCAGCAGCGTAGGGGGATTTTTCTACGAGCAGTACTTC
TRBJ2-5	15	TRBV20-1	NA	NA	CSAQRWAGIQETQYF	TGCAGTGCTCAGAGGTGGGCGGGAATCCAAGAGACCCAGTACTTC